This T cell receptor (beta chain) was recovered during a study of blood T cell repertoires in COVID-19. Study summary: Samples of COVID-19 (acute and convalescent) were obtained from the United States, Italy and Spain. From T cells, B-cell-depleted T cells, or PBMCs came the material, which was cDNA or gDNA.

Clones were sequenced by immunoSEQ multiplex PCR, and TCRdb holds only the in-frame ones, with some missing. Among fewer than 350,000 clones, 70% to 90% were seen once, and the ten largest hold less than 2.5%. The CDR3 contains 15 residues. Trimming left V 1 base short and J 6 bases short, with 15 bases between. Germline assignment: CDR1 LGHDT and CDR2 YNNKEL (reference sequence). Cohorts were determined from participant-reported clinical history. Cohort 3 donors were reported recovered after two negative PCRs, clearance, or symptom resolution. The chain recombines TRBV3-1 (or the pseudogene TRBV3-2) with TRBJ1-1, with D unclear. Sequencing was carried out using PBMCs or T cells enriched from blood (not recorded which). This sequence was found in a young man who had recovered from COVID-19. CDR3 in amino acids: CASSQGRVSRPEAFF. CDR3 sequence (DNA): TGTGCCAGCAGCCAAGGGAGGGTATCTCGGCCTGAAGCTTTCTTT.